This T cell receptor (beta chain) was found in a study of blood T cell repertoires in COVID-19. The method was immunoSEQ multiplex PCR; TCRdb's version includes in-frame clones alone and lacks a portion of them. The sample consists of hundreds of thousands of clones, 87% of them appearing once. The CDR3 has 13 residues. From germline, CDR1 is MNHEY and CDR2 SVGAGI. V shed 6 bases and J shed 1 base, with 6 bases lying between them. This chain uses TRBV6-5 with TRBJ1-4; D is uncertain. The sequenced sample consisted of PBMCs or T cells enriched from blood (not recorded which). This TCR derives from a woman between 40 and 50 years old who had recovered from COVID-19. CDR3 region: CASRQQTNEKLFF. DNA for the CDR3: TGTGCCAGCAGGCAACAAACTAATGAAAAACTGTTTTTT.